Listed here are 15 T cell receptor beta chains from one sample, sequenced in a study of OX40 agonist ivuxolimab in advanced cancers. Method: immunoSEQ multiplex PCR; TCRdb's copy keeps in-frame clones and lacks some. The data contain 65,000 to 80,000 clones, about four fifths of them singletons. The specimen comprised CD4+ or CD8+ T cells sorted from blood, sampled in a trial of the OX40 agonist ivuxolimab. These receptors were collected from an adult with an advanced solid tumor such as melanoma, head and neck, liver or kidney cancer.

This clone was observed a handful of times. V and J are TRBV27 and TRBJ2-7, with 9 bases lining up with TRBD2. The CDR3 covers 14 residues. Germline V lookup: CDR1 MNHEY, CDR2 SMNVEV (reference sequence). V shed 6 bases, J shed 3 bases, and the junction held 6 bases outside the gene matches. CDR3 bases: TGTGCCAGCAGGCGGGGGGGAGGGTTCTACGAGCAGTACTTC. Protein: CASRRGGGFYEQYF.

This clone was picked up many times. This chain links TRBV28 with TRBJ1-2; 7 bases fit TRBD1. Germline lookup yields CDR1 MDHEN and CDR2 SYDVKM. The CDR3 contains 11 residues. V shed 8 bases and J 8 bases; nucleotides not matched to a gene: 5. The CDR3 DNA reads TGTGCCAGCGAGACAGGGTACGGCTACACCTTC. Protein: CASETGYGYTF.

This rearrangement joins TRBV28 to TRBJ1-5, with no clear D. The CDR3 totals 12 residues. The ends were cut back, 7 bases at V and 8 bases at J, with 12 bases in the middle. Germline-derived CDR1 and CDR2 are MDHEN and SYDVKM. DNA for the CDR3: TGTGCCAGCATCTCAGGCGAAAAGCCCCAGCATTTT. Protein product: CASISGEKPQHF.

The chain recombines TRBV10-3 with TRBJ2-7; D is unclear. This CDR3 is 12 amino acids long. Germline CDR1 is ENHRY and CDR2 is SYGVKD. Trimming removed 3 bases at V and 3 bases at J, with 6 bases between. The CDR3 nucleotides are TGTGCCATCAGTGAAGAGTTCTACGAGCAGTACTTC. Amino acids: CAISEEFYEQYF.

The chain uses TRBV5-4 and TRBJ2-5, with 8 bases aligning to TRBD2. CDR3 length: 15 amino acids. V gave up 6 bases and J gave up 2 bases; unmatched junction bases: 9. Germline CDR1 and CDR2: SGHNT and YYREEE (reference sequence). CDR3 protein: CASTSRPGGQETQYF. In DNA form, the CDR3 reads TGTGCCAGCACCTCCCGGCCGGGGGGGCAAGAGACCCAGTACTTC.

This rearrangement joins TRBV7-3 to TRBJ1-1, with D perhaps TRBD1 (6 bases). V lost 2 bases to trimming and J lost 4 bases, with 8 bases between them. This CDR3 contains 13 residues. Germline CDR1 and CDR2: SGHTA and FQGTGA. CDR3 in DNA: TGTGCCAGCAGCTTAGGACAGATCACTGAAGCTTTCTTT. It codes for CASSLGQITEAFF.

The V call is TRBV18, the J call TRBJ2-1, with a tentative D call TRBD1 (6 bases). The length of the CDR3 is 16 residues. The V end was cut by 5 bases, the J end by 0 bases, with 14 bases between. Germline V lookup: CDR1 KGHSH, CDR2 LQKENI. CDR3 sequence: CASSTRGRSSYNEQFF. In nucleotides, the CDR3 is TGTGCCAGCTCAACCAGGGGTAGAAGCTCCTACAATGAGCAGTTCTTC.

The chain has TRBV2 and TRBJ2-1; the match to TRBD2 covers 8 bases. After removal of 6 bases from V and 4 bases from J, the junction contained 8 bases not matched to a gene. CDR1 is SNHLY, CDR2 FYNNEI, per germline. This CDR3 is built from 15 residues. As DNA, the CDR3 is TGTGCCAGCAGCATTAGCGGGGTGGAATACAATGAGCAGTTCTTC. Protein sequence: CASSISGVEYNEQFF. Based on the CDR3 plus reference TRBV2 and TRBJ2-1, the full variable domain is EPEVTQTPSHQVTQMGQEVILRCVPISNHLYFYWYRQILGQKVEFLVSFYNNEISEKSEIFDDQFSVERPDGSNFTLKIRSTKLEDSAMYFCASSISGVEYNEQFFGPGTRLTVL.

The chain links TRBV5-4 to TRBJ1-1; D might be TRBD1 (6 bases). CDR3 length: 16 amino acids. Germline-derived CDR1 and CDR2 are SGHNT and YYREEE (reference sequence). Trimming took 0 bases from V and 0 from J, leaving 12 bases between them. CDR3 nucleotide sequence: TGTGCCAGCAGCTTGGATGGCAGGGGAATGAACACTGAAGCTTTCTTT. Translation: CASSLDGRGMNTEAFF.

This chain joins TRBV7-2 and TRBJ2-7; D gene unclear. V was clipped by 0 bases and J by 1 base, with 10 bases between them. The length of the CDR3 is 15 residues. Germline V lookup: CDR1 SGHTA, CDR2 FQGNSA. CDR3 coding DNA: TGTGCCAGCAGCTTAGCGTCGGACGGGTCCTACGAGCAGTACTTC. It translates to CASSLASDGSYEQYF.

This clone was observed a few times. The chain employs TRBV5-6 and TRBJ2-5; 8 bases are shared with TRBD1. Germline V gene lookup returns CDR1 SGHDT and CDR2 YYEEEE. This CDR3 is built from 15 residues. Unmatched junction bases numbered 10, after V lost 4 bases and J lost 5 bases. CDR3 amino acids: CASSPGQGTWETQYF. CDR3 coding DNA: TGTGCCAGCAGCCCTGGACAGGGCACTTGGGAGACCCAGTACTTC.

The chain employs TRBV5-1 and TRBJ2-4; 8 bases agree with TRBD1. CDR1 SGHRS and CDR2 YFSETQ come from the germline V gene. With V trimmed by 4 bases and J by 5 bases, 2 bases remained unmatched. The CDR3 is 13 residues long. The CDR3, as DNA: TGCGCCAGCAGCCCGGGACAGGAAAACATTCAGTACTTC. Translated, it gives CASSPGQENIQYF. The full variable domain, rest sourced from reference TRBV5-1 and TRBJ2-4, is KAGVTQTPRYLIKTRGQQVTLSCSPISGHRSVSWYQQTPGQGLQFLFEYFSETQRNKGNFPGRFSGRQFSNSRSEMNVSTLELGDSALYLCASSPGQENIQYFGAGTRLSVL.

This chain joins TRBV5-5 and TRBJ1-1; 9 bases fit TRBD1. The CDR3 length is 16 residues. CDR1 SGHKS and CDR2 YYEKEE come from the germline V gene (reference sequence). V gave up 1 base and J gave up 4 bases; unmatched junction bases: 8. This CDR3 is CASSLWGQGGGTEAFF. In DNA, the CDR3 is TGTGCCAGCAGCTTGTGGGGACAGGGCGGGGGCACTGAAGCTTTCTTT.

The chain employs TRBV4-2 and TRBJ2-2; 8 nucleotides agree with TRBD1. Germline CDR1 LGHNA, CDR2 YNFKEQ. V was clipped by 3 bases and J by 3 bases; unmatched bases: 0. The CDR3 length is 14 residues. The DNA for the CDR3 is TGTGCCAGCAGCCAGGACAGGGACACCGGGGAGCTGTTTTTT. This sequence encodes CASSQDRDTGELFF.

V and J are TRBV5-4 and TRBJ1-1; the D gene is possibly TRBD1 (5 bases). Germline V CDR1 and CDR2: SGHNT, YYREEE (reference sequence). V shed 5 bases and J shed 1 base, with 15 bases lying between them. There are 15 residues in the CDR3. In DNA, the CDR3 is TGTGCCAGCAGGGGAGGGGTTCCCGCGAACACTGAAGCTTTCTTT. It yields the protein CASRGGVPANTEAFF.